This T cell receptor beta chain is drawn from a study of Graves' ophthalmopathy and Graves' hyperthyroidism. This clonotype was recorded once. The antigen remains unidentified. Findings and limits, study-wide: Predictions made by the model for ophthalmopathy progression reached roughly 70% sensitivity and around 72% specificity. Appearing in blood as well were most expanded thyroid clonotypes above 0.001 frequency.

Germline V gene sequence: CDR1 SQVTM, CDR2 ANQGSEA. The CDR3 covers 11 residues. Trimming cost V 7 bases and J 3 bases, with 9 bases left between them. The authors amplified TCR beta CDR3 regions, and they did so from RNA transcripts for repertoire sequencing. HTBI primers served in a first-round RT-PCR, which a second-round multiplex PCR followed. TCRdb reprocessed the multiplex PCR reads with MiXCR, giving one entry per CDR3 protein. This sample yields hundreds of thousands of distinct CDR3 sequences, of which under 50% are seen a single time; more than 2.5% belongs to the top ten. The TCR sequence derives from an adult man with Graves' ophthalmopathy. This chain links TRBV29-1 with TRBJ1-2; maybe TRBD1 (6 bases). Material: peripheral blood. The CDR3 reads CSGEGDYGYTF. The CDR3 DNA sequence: TGCAGCGGGGAGGGGGACTATGGCTACACCTTC.